Given below is one T cell receptor (beta chain) in context. Its cognate antigen is unknown. The data derive from a study of cytomegalovirus exposure and HLA in healthy donors. Study-wide context: From 150 million to 200 million T cells, an earlier analysis saw approximately 120 million unique TCR beta sequences. Overall study findings and caveats: Based on reports, TCR beta sequences accurately predicted HLA-A and HLA-B alleles for most subjects.

PCR involved 60 Vbeta and 13 Jbeta primers. The assay was immunoSEQ multiplex PCR, and TCRdb's table has in-frame clones only and misses some. The sample lists roughly 45,000 clones; around three quarters were seen once. With 1 base removed from V and 5 bases from J, the gap between germline ends came to 15 bases. CDR3 size: 16 residues. Germline V gene data show CDR1 as LNHNV and CDR2 as YYDKDF (reference sequence). The sequence derives from a man aged 30-40 years in good health and CMV-seronegative. The rearrangement uses TRBV15 and TRBJ1-5, with D unclear. Sequences were obtained from PBMCs. The CDR3 nucleotides read TGTGCCACCAGCAGAGCCCTCATCGGGAAGTATCAGCCCCAGCATTTT. Residues: CATSRALIGKYQPQHF.